These 15 T cell receptor beta chains share one sample of origin, sequenced in a study of human T cells and chemical hapten exposure. Time point here: patch test 2, 6 weeks after DPC sensitization. Treatment noted: therapeutic diphenylcyclopropenone sensitization with weekly scalp DPC. From the RACE reads, TCRdb called clonotypes with MiXCR, one entry per CDR3 protein. The sample contains 350,000 to 400,000 distinct CDR3 sequences, roughly 6% of which appear only once. The sequenced sample was whole blood, obtained in connection with sensitization to the hapten diphenylcyclopropenone (DPC). Every receptor here comes from a woman in her late teens or twenties with alopecia areata. Some clones in this sample may be carry-over from other donors' samples.

This clonotype was detected many times. The chain recombines TRBV20-1 with TRBJ2-5; D unclear. Germline V gene sequence: CDR1 DFQATT, CDR2 SNEGSKA (reference sequence). This CDR3 spans 13 amino acids. V gave up 6 bases and J gave up 5 bases, with 16 bases separating them. CDR3 DNA sequence: TGCAGTGCCCCCCGGCCCGCGATGGAGACCCAGTACTTC. This translates into CSAPRPAMETQYF.

This clonotype turned up a few times. V and J are TRBV12-3 or TRBV12-4 and TRBJ2-4, with 7 bases fitting TRBD1. V was clipped by 6 bases and J by 3 bases; unmatched bases: 8. This CDR3 contains 15 residues. The CDR3 spells CASSRITGDKNIQYF. In nucleotides, the CDR3 is TGTGCCAGCAGCCGTATTACAGGGGACAAAAACATTCAGTACTTC.

This rearrangement joins TRBV6-6 to TRBJ1-2; possibly TRBD1 for D (5 bases). Trimming stripped 10 bases from V and 2 bases from J, with 17 bases between. Germline CDR1 and CDR2: MNHNY and SVGAGI (reference sequence). CDR3 length equals 14 residues. CDR3 sequence: CATRLGDQNYGYTF. CDR3 DNA sequence: TGTGCCACCAGACTAGGGGATCAGAACTATGGCTACACCTTC.

CDR3 protein: CASGLGTGDPYEQYF. The CDR3 nucleotides are TGTGCTAGTGGTTTGGGGACAGGGGATCCCTACGAGCAGTACTTC. The V gene is TRBV12-5, the J gene TRBJ2-7; 9 nucleotides align to TRBD1. The V segment lost 1 base and the J segment 2 bases; nucleotides outside the gene matches: 3. Per germline, CDR1 LGHNT and CDR2 FRNRAP. This CDR3 contains 15 residues.

This clonotype has ten or more counts. V usage is TRBV6-5 and J usage is TRBJ1-3; D gene uncertain. The V and J ends lost 6 bases and 4 bases respectively, with 7 bases between them. This CDR3 region has 12 residues. The germline CDR1 and CDR2 sequences are MNHEY and SVGAGI. The CDR3 here is CASSQEGNTIYF. The CDR3 nucleotides read TGTGCCAGCAGCCAAGAGGGAAACACCATATATTTT.

This clonotype was observed a few times. The chain carries TRBV7-9 and TRBJ2-7; D is perhaps TRBD2 (5 bases). Germline loops: CDR1 SEHNR, CDR2 FQNEAQ (reference sequence). V lost 1 base, J lost 6 bases, and 10 bases lay in between. CDR3 size: 13 residues. The CDR3 region is CASSLVPGIEQYF. The CDR3 nucleotides are TGTGCCAGCAGCTTAGTTCCGGGGATCGAGCAGTACTTC.

Only a few counts were recorded for this clonotype. This chain uses TRBV29-1 with TRBJ1-1, with TRBD1 identical over 9 bases. Per the germline V gene, CDR1 is SQVTM and CDR2 is ANQGSEA. The CDR3 covers 16 residues. The junction had 13 bases not matched to a gene; V was cut back by 7 bases and J by 1 base. The DNA of the CDR3 is TGCAGCGCCAGGGCCGGGACAGGGCGGAGGAACACTGAAGCTTTCTTT. Protein: CSARAGTGRRNTEAFF.

The V gene is TRBV11-2, the J gene TRBJ2-1; 10 bases are a match to TRBD2. V shed 4 bases, J shed 2 bases, and the junction held 5 bases outside the gene matches. Per germline, CDR1 SGHAT and CDR2 FQNNGV. This CDR3 comprises 16 residues. CDR3 in DNA: TGTGCCAGCAGCTCACTAGCGGGGACGACCTACAATGAGCAGTTCTTC. This encodes CASSSLAGTTYNEQFF.

The J gene is TRBJ2-3, the V gene TRBV20-1; 7 positions agree with TRBD2. This CDR3 has 14 residues. From germline, CDR1 is DFQATT and CDR2 SNEGSKA (reference sequence). After removal of 3 bases from V and 7 bases from J, the junction contained 10 bases not matched to a gene. The CDR3 protein is CSASVGTTSNTQYF. In DNA form, the CDR3 reads TGCAGTGCTAGTGTAGGGACTACCTCGAATACGCAGTATTTT.

This clonotype was seen ten or more times. This chain joins TRBV6-2 or TRBV6-3 and TRBJ2-7; 9 bases align to TRBD1. V shed 5 bases, J shed 6 bases, and the junction held 14 bases outside the gene matches. From germline, CDR1 is MNHEY and CDR2 SVGEGT. There are 16 residues in the CDR3. The CDR3 here is CASSPWEGQGMVEQYF. The CDR3 DNA reads TGTGCCAGCAGTCCCTGGGAGGGACAGGGTATGGTCGAGCAGTACTTC.

This clonotype was detected many times. CDR3 sequence (DNA): TGCAGCGTTCACGGTGTGTCTAACTATGGCTACACCTTC. It codes for CSVHGVSNYGYTF. The chain uses TRBV29-1 and TRBJ1-2; D is unclear. Germline V CDR1 and CDR2: SQVTM, ANQGSEA. Between the trimmed V and J ends, which lost 5 bases and 0 bases, there was a span of 10 bases. This CDR3 is 13 amino acids long.

This clonotype has only a few counts. The chain is built from TRBV7-2 and TRBJ2-5; 10 positions agree with TRBD2. Losses at the gene ends were 1 base for V and 4 bases for J; bases not matched to a gene: 3. CDR3 length: 15 amino acids. The germline gives CDR1 SGHTA, CDR2 FQGNSA. DNA for the CDR3: TGTGCCAGCAGCTTAGGACTAGCGGGCCCAGAGACCCAGTACTTC. It specifies CASSLGLAGPETQYF.

This rearrangement joins TRBV12-3 or TRBV12-4 to TRBJ1-1; 8 nucleotides match TRBD1. The J segment lost 5 bases and the V segment lost 4 bases, leaving 9 bases of the junction unmatched. The CDR3 length is 15 residues. CDR3 bases: TGTGCCAGCAGTTCGAGACAGGGGAAGAGGACTGAAGCTTTCTTT. This gives the protein CASSSRQGKRTEAFF.

The chain combines TRBV11-2 with TRBJ2-7; tentative D call: TRBD2 (6 bases). This CDR3 contains 15 residues. Trimming removed 6 bases at V and 7 bases at J, with 22 bases between. In germline, CDR1 is SGHAT, CDR2 FQNNGV. In DNA form, the CDR3 reads TGTGCCAGCAGTTCCGGACTGAGGACTATTAGGGAGCAGTACTTC. This gives the protein CASSSGLRTIREQYF. The full variable domain, rest sourced from reference TRBV11-2 and TRBJ2-7, is EAGVAQSPRYKIIEKRQSVAFWCNPISGHATLYWYQQILGQGPKLLIQFQNNGVVDDSQLPKDRFSAERLKGVDSTLKIQPAKLEDSAVYLCASSSGLRTIREQYFGPGTRLTVT.

This clonotype was found many times. The chain links TRBV10-3 to TRBJ2-7; TRBD2 is a possible D gene (6 bases). This CDR3 has 11 residues. Germline V gene data show CDR1 as ENHRY and CDR2 as SYGVKD. With 6 bases removed from V and 4 bases from J, the gap between germline ends came to 7 bases. CDR3 loop: CAISGGYEQYF. In nucleotides, the CDR3 is TGTGCCATCAGCGGGGGTTACGAGCAGTACTTC.